The T cell receptor beta chain under discussion was sequenced for a study of T cell responses to AZD1222 COVID-19 vaccine. Notes on the study in general: At baseline, seropositivity was found in only 5 to 7 AZD1222 recipients. Rises in breadth and depth of Spike-specific TCRs came after two AZD1222 doses.

As regards this clone: The antigen remains unidentified.

CDR3 length: 13 amino acids. Germline CDR1 MNHEY, CDR2 SVGEGT. Losses at the gene ends were 6 bases for V and 8 bases for J; bases not matched to a gene: 3. Clones were sequenced by immunoSEQ multiplex PCR, and TCRdb holds only the in-frame ones, with some missing. Here the sample spans roughly 150,000 clones, less than 95% being singletons. The chain recombines TRBV6-2 or TRBV6-3 with TRBJ2-2; 10 bases map to TRBD2. The sequence came from an adult in good health. The input for sequencing was peripheral blood, taken on day 0 of AZD1222 vaccination. The CDR3 loop reads CASSQGLAGELFF. The CDR3, as DNA: TGTGCCAGCAGCCAGGGACTAGCGGGGGAGCTGTTTTTT.